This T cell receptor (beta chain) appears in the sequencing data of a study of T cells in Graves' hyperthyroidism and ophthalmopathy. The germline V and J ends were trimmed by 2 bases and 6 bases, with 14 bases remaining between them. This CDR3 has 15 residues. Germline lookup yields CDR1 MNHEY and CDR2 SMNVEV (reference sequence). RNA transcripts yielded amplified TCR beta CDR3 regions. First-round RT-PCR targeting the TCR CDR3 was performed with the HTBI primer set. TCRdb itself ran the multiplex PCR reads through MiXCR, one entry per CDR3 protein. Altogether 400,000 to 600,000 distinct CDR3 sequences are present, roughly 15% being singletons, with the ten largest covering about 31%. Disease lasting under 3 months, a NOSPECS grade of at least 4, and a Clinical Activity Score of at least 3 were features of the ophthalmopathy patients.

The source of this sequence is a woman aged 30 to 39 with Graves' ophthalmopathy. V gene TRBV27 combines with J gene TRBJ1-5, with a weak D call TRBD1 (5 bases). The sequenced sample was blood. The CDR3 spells CASSLTGGWGQPQHF. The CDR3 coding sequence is TGTGCCAGCAGTTTAACTGGGGGGTGGGGTCAGCCCCAGCATTTT.